The rows below give T cell receptor beta chains drawn from one sample of a study of T cells after yellow fever vaccination. TCRdb reprocessed the 5' RACE reads with MiXCR, giving one entry per CDR3 protein. The sample shows roughly 120,000 distinct CDR3 sequences, around 6.7% of them seen only once. Here the sequenced sample was CD4+ T cells sorted from PBMCs, taken about 41 days after the first yellow fever vaccination. These receptors were taken from a man aged 18-30 years who received the YFV17D yellow fever vaccine. Both conserved end residues are part of each CDR3. The order of the fields is clone size, V gene, D gene, J gene, CDR3 protein, CDR3 DNA. A D gene is named only where the DNA matches it firmly. The size entry is marked missing in some rows and otherwise reads once, few, many or a size class.

abundance: many
v_gene: TRBV5-6
d_gene: TRBD1
j_gene: TRBJ1-2
CDR3aa: CASSFRSGGNYGYTF
CDR3nt: TGTGCCAGCAGCTTCCGTTCAGGGGGAAACTATGGCTACACCTTC

abundance: many
v_gene: TRBV7-2
d_gene: TRBD2
j_gene: TRBJ2-1
CDR3aa: CASSLVGTSGGPEQFF
CDR3nt: TGTGCCAGCAGCTTAGTGGGGACTAGCGGGGGGCCTGAGCAGTTCTTC

abundance: many
v_gene: TRBV5-5
d_gene: NA
j_gene: TRBJ2-5
CDR3aa: CASSLVGTQGETQYF
CDR3nt: TGTGCCAGCAGCTTGGTTGGGACCCAGGGAGAGACCCAGTACTTC

abundance: NA
v_gene: TRBV20-1
d_gene: NA
j_gene: TRBJ1-4
CDR3aa: CSARDPGGRNEKLFF
CDR3nt: TGCAGTGCTAGAGATCCGGGCGGACGAAATGAAAAACTGTTTTTT

abundance: many
v_gene: TRBV5-1
d_gene: NA
j_gene: TRBJ2-3
CDR3aa: CASSPEGADTQYF
CDR3nt: TGCGCCAGCAGTCCCGAGGGGGCAGATACGCAGTATTTT

abundance: few
v_gene: TRBV30
d_gene: NA
j_gene: TRBJ1-5
CDR3aa: CAWRGSDYQPQHF
CDR3nt: TGTGCCTGGAGAGGCAGCGACTATCAGCCCCAGCATTTT

abundance: many
v_gene: TRBV18
d_gene: NA
j_gene: TRBJ2-7
CDR3aa: CASSPPTYEQYF
CDR3nt: TGTGCCAGCTCACCGCCGACCTACGAGCAGTACTTC

abundance: many
v_gene: TRBV6-1
d_gene: TRBD2
j_gene: TRBJ2-3
CDR3aa: CASSELAGGTQYF
CDR3nt: TGTGCCAGCAGTGAACTAGCGGGAGGTACGCAGTATTTT

abundance: many
v_gene: TRBV7-2
d_gene: NA
j_gene: TRBJ2-3
CDR3aa: CASSLWAGSSTDTQYF
CDR3nt: TGTGCCAGCAGCTTATGGGCGGGATCTAGCACAGATACGCAGTATTTT

abundance: NA
v_gene: TRBV3-1
d_gene: NA
j_gene: TRBJ2-1
CDR3aa: CASSQDRTVYNEQFF
CDR3nt: TGTGCCAGCAGCCAAGATCGTACAGTCTACAATGAGCAGTTCTTC

abundance: many
v_gene: TRBV20-1
d_gene: NA
j_gene: TRBJ2-4
CDR3aa: CSAPGLEAKNIQYF
CDR3nt: TGCAGTGCTCCAGGGTTGGAGGCCAAAAACATTCAGTACTTC

abundance: many
v_gene: TRBV7-9
d_gene: TRBD1
j_gene: TRBJ2-2
CDR3aa: CASSLGTGYTGELFF
CDR3nt: TGTGCCAGCAGCTTGGGGACAGGGTACACCGGGGAGCTGTTTTTT

abundance: many
v_gene: TRBV20-1
d_gene: TRBD2
j_gene: TRBJ2-1
CDR3aa: CSAPVAGLDEQFF
CDR3nt: TGCAGTGCTCCGGTAGCGGGGCTCGATGAGCAGTTCTTC

abundance: many
v_gene: TRBV6-2/TRBV6-3
d_gene: NA
j_gene: TRBJ2-1
CDR3aa: CASSYRRDAGQFF
CDR3nt: TGTGCCAGCAGTTACCGGCGGGACGCAGGGCAGTTCTTC

abundance: NA
v_gene: TRBV4-1
d_gene: NA
j_gene: TRBJ1-2
CDR3aa: CASNQGDYGYTF
CDR3nt: TGCGCCAGCAACCAAGGGGACTATGGCTACACCTTC

abundance: many
v_gene: TRBV5-6
d_gene: NA
j_gene: TRBJ1-1
CDR3aa: CASSLPGSLNTEAFF
CDR3nt: TGTGCCAGCAGCCTCCCGGGGTCGCTGAACACTGAAGCTTTCTTT

abundance: many
v_gene: TRBV5-1
d_gene: NA
j_gene: TRBJ2-7
CDR3aa: CASSPGGGRDYEQYF
CDR3nt: TGCGCCAGCAGCCCCGGAGGTGGCAGGGACTACGAGCAGTACTTC

abundance: many
v_gene: TRBV5-6
d_gene: NA
j_gene: TRBJ2-7
CDR3aa: CASSFYNTHEQYF
CDR3nt: TGTGCCAGCAGCTTTTATAACACCCACGAGCAGTACTTC

abundance: many
v_gene: TRBV11-2
d_gene: TRBD2
j_gene: TRBJ2-3
CDR3aa: CASSLGLAGRPRTDTQYF
CDR3nt: TGTGCCAGCAGCTTGGGACTAGCGGGCCGACCTCGTACAGATACGCAGTATTTT

abundance: NA
v_gene: TRBV4-2
d_gene: NA
j_gene: TRBJ1-1
CDR3aa: CASSQVHGLNTEAFF
CDR3nt: TGTGCCAGCAGCCAAGTGCATGGGCTGAACACTGAAGCTTTCTTT